Given below is one T cell receptor beta chain in context. What it recognizes is unknown. A junction boundary mismatches the germline segment, possibly from a read error. Other nucleotide sequences in the sample specify the same CDR3. Clones were sequenced by immunoSEQ multiplex PCR, and TCRdb holds only the in-frame ones, with some missing. Found here are fewer than 25,000 clones, roughly nine tenths of them singletons; the top ten hold about 31%. Germline V gene data show CDR1 as LNHDA and CDR2 as SQIVND (reference sequence). The CDR3 has 15 residues. This entry is derived from a study of OX40 agonist ivuxolimab in advanced cancers. Study in general: The patients received ivuxolimab by intravenous route every 2 weeks at 0.01 to 10 mg/kg. Participants could have had prior anti-PD-1, anti-PD-L1 or anti-CTLA-4 therapy, and approximately 40% had some. Findings and caveats of the study: Among the lowest peripheral clonal expansion occurred in 0.1-3.0 mg/kg partial responders. CD4+ and CD8+ blood T cells expanded clonally by week 6 at 0.1 to 3.0 mg/kg.

The sequence derives from an adult with an advanced solid tumor such as melanoma, head and neck, liver or kidney cancer. The J gene is TRBJ2-6, the V gene TRBV19; possible D gene TRBD1, 5 bases. Sequenced here: CD4+ or CD8+ T cells sorted from blood, sampled in a trial of the OX40 agonist ivuxolimab. The CDR3 DNA reads as TGTGCCAGTAGTATTTTGGGCTCTGGGGCCAACGTCCTAACTTTC. It codes for CASSILGSGANVLTF.